This T cell receptor beta chain originates from a study of shared clonotypes between healthy human individuals. Original data processing: ImmunoSEQ only sent back junction sequences with no quality scores, so filtering was done differently. Data came from immunoSEQ multiplex PCR; TCRdb stores just in-frame clones and leaves some out. The V and J calls and clone size are taken from that table; D and trimming were inferred from the DNA. The sample holds 950,000 to 1,200,000 clones, 60% to 80% seen once. Germline CDR1 reads SNHLY; CDR2 reads FYNNEI. After removal of 3 bases from V and 3 bases from J, the junction contained 6 bases not matched to a gene. This CDR3 has 15 residues.

This TCR was recovered from a young man in good health. Some clones in this sample may be carry-over from other donors' samples. The rearrangement links TRBV2 to TRBJ2-5; 8 nucleotides match TRBD1. The sample was memory CD4+ T cells from PBMCs. The subset is: CD45RA-negative fraction. CDR3 loop: CASSDRGQVEETQYF. DNA of the CDR3: TGTGCCAGCAGTGACAGGGGGCAAGTGGAAGAGACCCAGTACTTC.